This TCR beta chain comes out of a study of T cells in Graves' hyperthyroidism and ophthalmopathy. This clonotype was detected only a few times. TCR beta CDR3 regions were amplified from RNA. First-round RT-PCR of the TCR CDR3 relied on the HTBI primer set. From the multiplex PCR reads, TCRdb called clonotypes with MiXCR, one entry per CDR3 protein. The repertoire holds 500,000 to 600,000 distinct CDR3 sequences, with just under 20% as singletons. V lost 2 bases and J lost 2; bases outside the gene matches: 8. Germline CDR1 DFQATT, CDR2 SNEGSKA (reference sequence). The CDR3 has 16 residues. Sequences were obtained from blood. The sequence derives from a man aged 40-49 years with Graves' ophthalmopathy. The chain recombines TRBV20-1 with TRBJ2-3, with 9 nucleotides matching TRBD1. CDR3 in amino acids: CSARIGTGIPTDTQYF. The CDR3 DNA is TGCAGTGCTAGAATTGGGACAGGGATCCCCACAGATACGCAGTATTTT.